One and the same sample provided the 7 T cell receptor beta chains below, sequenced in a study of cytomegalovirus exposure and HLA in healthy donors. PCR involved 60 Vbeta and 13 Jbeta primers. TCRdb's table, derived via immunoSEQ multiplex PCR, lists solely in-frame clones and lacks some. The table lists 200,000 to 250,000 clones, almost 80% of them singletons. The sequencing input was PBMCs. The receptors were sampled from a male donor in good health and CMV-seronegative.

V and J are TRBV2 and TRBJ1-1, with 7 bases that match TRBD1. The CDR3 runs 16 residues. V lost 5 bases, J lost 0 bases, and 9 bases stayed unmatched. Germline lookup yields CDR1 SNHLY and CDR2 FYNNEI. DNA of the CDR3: TGTGCCAGCAGTCCACGGGACAGCCGCATGAACACTGAAGCTTTCTTT. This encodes CASSPRDSRMNTEAFF.

The CDR3 DNA follows: TGTGCCAGCAGCTTGTTGGGGGCGGACTATGGCTACACCTTC. Its protein product is CASSLLGADYGYTF. This rearrangement joins TRBV5-6 to TRBJ1-2; TRBD1 is a possible D gene (6 bases). The V gene's germline CDR1 is SGHDT and CDR2 YYEEEE. The CDR3 consists of 14 residues. Trimming removed 1 base from V and 3 bases from J, with 10 bases in between.

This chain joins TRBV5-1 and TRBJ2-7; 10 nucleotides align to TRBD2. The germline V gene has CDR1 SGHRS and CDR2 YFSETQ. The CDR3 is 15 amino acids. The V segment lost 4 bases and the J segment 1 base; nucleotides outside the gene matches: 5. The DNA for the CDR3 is TGCGCCAGCAGCCCCGGGACTAGCGCTTCCTACGAGCAGTACTTC. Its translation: CASSPGTSASYEQYF.

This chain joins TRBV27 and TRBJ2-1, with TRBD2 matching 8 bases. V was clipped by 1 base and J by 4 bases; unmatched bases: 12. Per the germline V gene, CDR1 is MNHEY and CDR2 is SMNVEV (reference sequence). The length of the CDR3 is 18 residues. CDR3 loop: CASSLFSPWVAGYNEQFF. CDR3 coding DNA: TGTGCCAGCAGTTTATTTAGTCCTTGGGTAGCGGGGTACAATGAGCAGTTCTTC.

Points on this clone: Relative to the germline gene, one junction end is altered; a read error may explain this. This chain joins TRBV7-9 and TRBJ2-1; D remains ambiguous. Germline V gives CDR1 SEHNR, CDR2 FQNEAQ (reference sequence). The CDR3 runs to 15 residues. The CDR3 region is CSSSLVLEAYNEQFF. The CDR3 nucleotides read TGTTCCAGCAGCTTAGTGCTAGAAGCTTACAATGAGCAGTTCTTC.

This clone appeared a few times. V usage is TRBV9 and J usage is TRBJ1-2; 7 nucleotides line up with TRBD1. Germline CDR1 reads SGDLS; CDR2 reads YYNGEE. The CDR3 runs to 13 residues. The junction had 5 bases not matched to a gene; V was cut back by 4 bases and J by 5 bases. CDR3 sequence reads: CASSQGQSYGYTF. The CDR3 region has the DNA TGTGCCAGCAGCCAGGGACAGTCTTATGGCTACACCTTC. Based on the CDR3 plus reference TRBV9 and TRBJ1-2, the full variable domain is DSGVTQTPKHLITATGQRVTLRCSPRSGDLSVYWYQQSLDQGLQFLIQYYNGEERAKGNILERFSAQQFPDLHSELNLSSLELGDSALYFCASSQGQSYGYTFGSGTRLTVV.

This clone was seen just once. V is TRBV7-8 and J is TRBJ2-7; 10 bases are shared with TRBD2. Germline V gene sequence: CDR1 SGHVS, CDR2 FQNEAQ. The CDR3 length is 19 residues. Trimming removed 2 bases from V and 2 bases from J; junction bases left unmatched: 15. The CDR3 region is CASSLNFFLAGVGPYEQYF. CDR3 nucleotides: TGTGCCAGCAGCTTAAATTTTTTCCTAGCGGGAGTCGGGCCCTACGAGCAGTACTTC.